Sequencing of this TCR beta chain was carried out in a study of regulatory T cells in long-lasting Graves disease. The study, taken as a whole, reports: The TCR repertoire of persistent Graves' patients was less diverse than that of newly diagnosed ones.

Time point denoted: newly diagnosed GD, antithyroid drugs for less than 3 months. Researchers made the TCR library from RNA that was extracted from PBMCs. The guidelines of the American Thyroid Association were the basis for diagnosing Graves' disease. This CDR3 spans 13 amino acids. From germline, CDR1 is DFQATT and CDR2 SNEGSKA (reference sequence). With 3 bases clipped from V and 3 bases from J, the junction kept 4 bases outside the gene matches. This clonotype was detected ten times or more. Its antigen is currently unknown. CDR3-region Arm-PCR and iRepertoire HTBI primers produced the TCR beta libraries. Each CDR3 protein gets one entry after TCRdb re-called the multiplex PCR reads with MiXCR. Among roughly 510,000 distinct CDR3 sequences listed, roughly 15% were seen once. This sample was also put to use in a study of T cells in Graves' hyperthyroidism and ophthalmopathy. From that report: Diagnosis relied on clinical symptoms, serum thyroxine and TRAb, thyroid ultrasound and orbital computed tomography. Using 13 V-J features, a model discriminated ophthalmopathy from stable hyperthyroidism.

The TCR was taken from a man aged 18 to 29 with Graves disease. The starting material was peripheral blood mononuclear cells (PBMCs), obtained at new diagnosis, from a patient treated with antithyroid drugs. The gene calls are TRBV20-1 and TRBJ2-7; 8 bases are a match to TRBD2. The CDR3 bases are TGCAGTGCTAGCGCTAGCGGGTACTACGAGCAGTACTTC. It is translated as CSASASGYYEQYF.